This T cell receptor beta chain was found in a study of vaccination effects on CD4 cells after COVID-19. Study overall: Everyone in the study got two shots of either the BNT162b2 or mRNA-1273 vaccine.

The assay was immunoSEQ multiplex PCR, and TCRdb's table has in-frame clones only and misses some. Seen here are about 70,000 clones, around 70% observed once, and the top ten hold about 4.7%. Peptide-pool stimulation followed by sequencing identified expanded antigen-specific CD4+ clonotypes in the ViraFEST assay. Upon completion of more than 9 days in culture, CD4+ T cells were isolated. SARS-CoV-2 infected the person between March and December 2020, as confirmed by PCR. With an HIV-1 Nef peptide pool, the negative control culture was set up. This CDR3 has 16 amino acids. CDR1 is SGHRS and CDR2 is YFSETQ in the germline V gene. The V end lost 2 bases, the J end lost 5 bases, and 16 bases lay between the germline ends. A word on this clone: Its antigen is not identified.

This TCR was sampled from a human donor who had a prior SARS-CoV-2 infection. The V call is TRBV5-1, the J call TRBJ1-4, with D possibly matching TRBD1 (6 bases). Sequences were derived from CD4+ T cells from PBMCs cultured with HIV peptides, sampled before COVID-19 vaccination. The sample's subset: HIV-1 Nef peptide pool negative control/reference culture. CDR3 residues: CASSFGPSGDNEKLFF. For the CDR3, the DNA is TGCGCCAGCAGCTTTGGCCCGTCAGGGGACAATGAAAAACTGTTTTTT.